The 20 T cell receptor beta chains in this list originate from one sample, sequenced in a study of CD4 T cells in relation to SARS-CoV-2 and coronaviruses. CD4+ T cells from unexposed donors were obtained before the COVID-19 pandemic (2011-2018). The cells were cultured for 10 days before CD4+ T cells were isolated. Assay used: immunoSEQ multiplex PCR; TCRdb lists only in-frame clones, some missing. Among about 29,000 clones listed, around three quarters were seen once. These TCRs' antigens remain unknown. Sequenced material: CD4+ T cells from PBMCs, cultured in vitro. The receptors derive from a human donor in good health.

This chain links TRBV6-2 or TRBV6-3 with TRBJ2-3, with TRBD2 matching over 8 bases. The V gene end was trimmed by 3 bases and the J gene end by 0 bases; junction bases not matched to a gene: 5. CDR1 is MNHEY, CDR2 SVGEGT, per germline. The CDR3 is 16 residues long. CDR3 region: CASSYTSGGSTDTQYF. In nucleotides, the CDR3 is TGTGCCAGCAGTTATACTTCGGGGGGGAGCACAGATACGCAGTATTTT.

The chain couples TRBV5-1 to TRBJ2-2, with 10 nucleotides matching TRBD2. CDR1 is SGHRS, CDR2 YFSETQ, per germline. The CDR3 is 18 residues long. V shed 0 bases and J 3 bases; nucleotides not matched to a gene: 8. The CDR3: CASSLGVSGRPHTGELFF. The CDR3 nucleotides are TGCGCCAGCAGCTTGGGAGTTAGCGGGAGGCCCCACACCGGGGAGCTGTTTTTT.

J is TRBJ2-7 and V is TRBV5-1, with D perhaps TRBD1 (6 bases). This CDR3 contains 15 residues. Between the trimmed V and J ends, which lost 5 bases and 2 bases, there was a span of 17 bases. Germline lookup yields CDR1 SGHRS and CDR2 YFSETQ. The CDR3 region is CASSYRQEPTYEQYF. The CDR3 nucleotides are TGCGCCAGCAGTTATAGACAGGAACCAACCTACGAGCAGTACTTC.

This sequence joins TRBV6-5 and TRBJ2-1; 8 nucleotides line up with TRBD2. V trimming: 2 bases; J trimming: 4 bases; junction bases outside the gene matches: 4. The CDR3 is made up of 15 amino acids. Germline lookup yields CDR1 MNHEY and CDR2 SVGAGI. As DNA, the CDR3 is TGTGCCAGCAGTTACCGGGAGGGGTTATACAATGAGCAGTTCTTC. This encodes CASSYREGLYNEQFF.

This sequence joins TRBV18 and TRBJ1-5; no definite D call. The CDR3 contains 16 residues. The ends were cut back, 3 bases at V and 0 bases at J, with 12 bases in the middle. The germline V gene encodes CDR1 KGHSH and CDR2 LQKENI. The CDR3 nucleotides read TGTGCCAGCTCACCGCGCGGCGCGTATAGCAATCAGCCCCAGCATTTT. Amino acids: CASSPRGAYSNQPQHF.

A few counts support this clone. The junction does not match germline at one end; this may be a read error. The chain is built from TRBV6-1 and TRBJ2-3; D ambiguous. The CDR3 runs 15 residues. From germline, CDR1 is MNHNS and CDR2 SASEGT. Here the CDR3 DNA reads TGTGCCAGCAGAGAAGGATTAGCAGACACAGATACGCAGTATTTT. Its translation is CASREGLADTDTQYF.

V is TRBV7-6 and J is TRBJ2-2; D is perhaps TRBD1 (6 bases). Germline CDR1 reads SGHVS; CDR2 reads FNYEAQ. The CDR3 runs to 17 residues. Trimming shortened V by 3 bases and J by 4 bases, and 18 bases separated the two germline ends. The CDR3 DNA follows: TGTGCCAGCAGCTTGGGGTCGGGACAATTTATCACCGGGGAGCTGTTTTTT. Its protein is CASSLGSGQFITGELFF.

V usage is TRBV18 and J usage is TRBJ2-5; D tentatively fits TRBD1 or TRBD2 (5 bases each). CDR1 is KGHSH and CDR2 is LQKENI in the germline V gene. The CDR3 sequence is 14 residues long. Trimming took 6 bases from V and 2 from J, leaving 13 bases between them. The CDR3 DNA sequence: TGTGCCAGCTCTCCCGGGGCAGGGCAAGAGACCCAGTACTTC. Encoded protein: CASSPGAGQETQYF.

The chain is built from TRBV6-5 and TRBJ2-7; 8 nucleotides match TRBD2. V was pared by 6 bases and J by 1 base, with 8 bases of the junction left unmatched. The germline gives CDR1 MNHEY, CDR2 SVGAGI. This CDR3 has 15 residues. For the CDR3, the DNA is TGTGCCAGCAGGGAGGGGACTAGGAGGTCCTACGAGCAGTACTTC. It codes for CASREGTRRSYEQYF.

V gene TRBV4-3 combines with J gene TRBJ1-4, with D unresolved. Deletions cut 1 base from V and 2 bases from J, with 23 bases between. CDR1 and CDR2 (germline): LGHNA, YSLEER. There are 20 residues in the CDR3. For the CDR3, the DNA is TGCGCCAGCAGCCAAGGCTACGGTCCCCTAGTGGGAAGGACTAATGAAAAACTGTTTTTT. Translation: CASSQGYGPLVGRTNEKLFF.

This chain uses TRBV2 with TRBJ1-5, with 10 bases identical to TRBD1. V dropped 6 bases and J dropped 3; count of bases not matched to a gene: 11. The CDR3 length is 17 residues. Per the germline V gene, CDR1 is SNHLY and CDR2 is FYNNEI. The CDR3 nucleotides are TGTGCCAGCAGCTCAAGCCGGGACAGGGGTGACAATCAGCCCCAGCATTTT. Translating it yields CASSSSRDRGDNQPQHF.

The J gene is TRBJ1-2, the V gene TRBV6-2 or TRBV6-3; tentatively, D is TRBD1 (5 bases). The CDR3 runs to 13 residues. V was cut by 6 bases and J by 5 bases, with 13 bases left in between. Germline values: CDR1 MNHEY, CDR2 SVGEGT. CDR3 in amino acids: CASSNQGLYGYTF. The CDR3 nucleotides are TGTGCCAGCAGCAACCAGGGTTTATATGGCTACACCTTC.

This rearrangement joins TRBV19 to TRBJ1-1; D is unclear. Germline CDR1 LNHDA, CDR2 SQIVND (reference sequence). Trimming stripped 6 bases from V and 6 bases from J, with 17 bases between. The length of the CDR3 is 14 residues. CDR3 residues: CASSPPEGPAEAFF. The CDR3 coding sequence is TGTGCCAGTAGCCCACCCGAGGGTCCCGCTGAAGCTTTCTTT.

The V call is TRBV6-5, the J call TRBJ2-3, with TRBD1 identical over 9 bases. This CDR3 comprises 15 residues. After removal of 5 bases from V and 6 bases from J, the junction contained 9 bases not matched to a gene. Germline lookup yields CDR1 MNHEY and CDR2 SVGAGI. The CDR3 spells CASSNTGTGSDTQYF. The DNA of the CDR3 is TGTGCCAGCAGTAATACCGGGACAGGGTCCGATACGCAGTATTTT.

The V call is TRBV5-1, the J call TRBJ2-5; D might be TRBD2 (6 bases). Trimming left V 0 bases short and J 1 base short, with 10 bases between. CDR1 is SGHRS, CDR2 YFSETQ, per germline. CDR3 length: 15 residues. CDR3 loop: CASSLVRGTQETQYF. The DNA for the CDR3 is TGCGCCAGCAGCTTGGTTCGGGGGACCCAAGAGACCCAGTACTTC.

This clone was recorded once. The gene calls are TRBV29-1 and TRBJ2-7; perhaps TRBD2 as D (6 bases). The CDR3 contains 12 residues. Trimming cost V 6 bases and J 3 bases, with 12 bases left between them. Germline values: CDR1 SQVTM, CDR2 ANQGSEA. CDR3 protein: CSVRGGYYEQYF. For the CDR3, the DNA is TGCAGCGTGCGGGGCGGCTACTACGAGCAGTACTTC.

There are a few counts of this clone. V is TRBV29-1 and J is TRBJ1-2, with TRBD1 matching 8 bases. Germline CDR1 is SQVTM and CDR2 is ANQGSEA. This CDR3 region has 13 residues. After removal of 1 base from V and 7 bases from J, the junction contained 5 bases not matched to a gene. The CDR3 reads CSVEVTGEGGYTF. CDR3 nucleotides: TGCAGCGTTGAAGTGACAGGGGAAGGTGGCTACACCTTC.

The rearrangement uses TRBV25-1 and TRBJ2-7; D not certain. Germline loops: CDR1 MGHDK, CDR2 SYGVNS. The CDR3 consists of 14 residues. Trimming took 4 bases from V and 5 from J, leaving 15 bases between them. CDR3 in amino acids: CASSGNLGAHEQYF. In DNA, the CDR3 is TGTGCCAGCAGTGGGAACCTAGGAGCCCACGAGCAGTACTTC.

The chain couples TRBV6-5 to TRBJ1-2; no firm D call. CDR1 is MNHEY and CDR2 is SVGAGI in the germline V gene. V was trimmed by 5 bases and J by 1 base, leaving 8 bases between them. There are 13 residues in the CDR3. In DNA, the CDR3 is TGTGCCAGCAGTCTTGAGTTTAACTATGGCTACACCTTC. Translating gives CASSLEFNYGYTF.

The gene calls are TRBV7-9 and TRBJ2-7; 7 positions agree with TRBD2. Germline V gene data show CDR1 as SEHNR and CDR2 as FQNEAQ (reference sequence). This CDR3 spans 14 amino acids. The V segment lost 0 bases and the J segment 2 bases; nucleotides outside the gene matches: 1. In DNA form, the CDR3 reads TGTGCCAGCAGCTTAGCTGGGGGGGCCTACGAGCAGTACTTC. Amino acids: CASSLAGGAYEQYF.